Shown below are 2 T cell receptor beta chains from a single sample sequenced in a study of blood T cell repertoires in COVID-19. Clones were read by immunoSEQ multiplex PCR, and TCRdb kept only the in-frame ones, dropping some. The sample holds about 210,000 clones, more than 70% seen once. Sequenced material: PBMCs or T cells enriched from blood (not recorded which). The receptors shown here come from a young man with acute COVID-19.

CDR3 sequence (DNA): TGTGCCAGCAGCCGGGACGGGGGATGGTCACCCCTCCACTTT. Translation: CASSRDGGWSPLHF. The V call is TRBV11-1, the J call TRBJ1-6; possible D gene TRBD1, 5 bases. The CDR3 contains 14 residues. Germline CDR1 is SGHAT and CDR2 is FQDESV (reference sequence). V lost 5 bases and J 10 bases, leaving 15 bases between the germline ends.

The CDR3 is CASSQPQQGTFSGNTIYF. Here the CDR3 DNA reads TGCGCCAGCAGCCAACCGCAACAGGGAACTTTCTCTGGAAACACCATATATTTT. The V call is TRBV4-1, the J call TRBJ1-3; D possibly corresponds to TRBD1 (6 bases). Between the trimmed V and J ends, which lost 2 bases and 0 bases, there was a span of 17 bases. The CDR3 is made up of 18 amino acids. Germline loops: CDR1 MGHRA, CDR2 YSYEKL.